In this sample, the clone carrying this T cell receptor (beta chain) turned up once. This may be a read error, as it is one base from a much larger clone. PBMCs, at least 7 million per sample, were isolated. The data are from a study of blood T cells in healthy people across ages. A J-beta primer mix and a sample-barcoded 5' primer were used in a second PCR of roughly 7 to 12 cycles. TCRdb re-called the 5' RACE reads with MiXCR, one entry per CDR3 protein. Found here are 550,000 to 750,000 distinct CDR3 sequences, roughly 20% of them singletons; the top ten hold 3.6%. Germline CDR1 and CDR2: SEHNR and FQNEAQ (reference sequence). The CDR3 is 12 residues long.

The gene calls are TRBV7-9 and TRBJ1-1; D might be TRBD1 (5 bases). Sample: blood. The receptor was isolated from a man between 70 and 80 years old in good health. CDR3 amino acids: CASTLVDNEAFF. The CDR3 DNA sequence: TGTGCCAGCACCTTAGTGGACAACGAAGCTTTCTTT.